Listed below are T cell receptor beta chains from one sample, sequenced in a study of blood T cell repertoires in COVID-19. Data came from immunoSEQ multiplex PCR; TCRdb stores just in-frame clones and leaves some out. Found here are 450,000 or so clones, less than 95% of them singletons; the top ten hold 0.6% to 0.7%. Sequencing input: PBMCs or T cells enriched from blood (not recorded which). The receptors stem from a man younger than 30 who had recovered from COVID-19. CDR3s include the opening cysteine and the closing phenylalanine or tryptophan. Fields, in order: D gene, V gene, J gene, clone size, CDR3 DNA, CDR3 protein. The D gene is left open where the match is weak. Clone size, where shown, is once, few, many, or a class for clones that have expanded.

TRBD2	TRBV9	TRBJ2-5	.	TGTGCCAGCAGCGCGGGGGTAGCGGGAGAATCGCGGGAGACCCAGTACTTC	CASSAGVAGESRETQYF
.	TRBV10-3	TRBJ1-4	.	TGTGCCATCAGTGCCCGAACTAATGAAAAACTGTTTTTT	CAISARTNEKLFF
.	TRBV29-1	TRBJ1-1	.	TGCAGCGTTGAAGATCGGCTCACAGGAGATTTCTTT	CSVEDRLTGDFF
TRBD1	TRBV2	TRBJ1-6	few	TGTGCCAGCGAGGGACAGGGGGCTAATTCACCCCTCCACTTT	CASEGQGANSPLHF
TRBD1	TRBV6-1	TRBJ1-5	.	TGTGCCAGCAGTGAAGCTAGGGACAGGTGGTATTTT	CASSEARDRWYF
.	TRBV15	TRBJ1-3	once	TGTGCCACCAGCAGAGAAAGCAAGTACTCTGGAAACACCATATATTTT	CATSRESKYSGNTIYF
.	TRBV28	TRBJ2-2	.	TGTGCCAGCCTTGACGGGACGAACACCGGGGAGCTGTTTTTT	CASLDGTNTGELFF
TRBD1	TRBV28	TRBJ2-6	.	TGTGCCAGCAGCCTACTCGGGACAGCCACTGGGGCCAACGTCCTGACTTTC	CASSLLGTATGANVLTF
.	TRBV6-5	TRBJ1-1	few	TGTGCCACCAGGGGCTGGGGAGTCGGCACTGAAGCTTTCTTT	CATRGWGVGTEAFF
.	TRBV9	TRBJ1-3	.	TGTGCCAGCAGCCAGGGTGGGTTCTCTGGAAACACCATATATTTT	CASSQGGFSGNTIYF
.	TRBV7-9	TRBJ1-1	.	TGTGCCAGCAGCGCCATGGGGGGTCAGGGCTTTGAAGCTTTCTTT	CASSAMGGQGFEAFF
.	TRBV12-5	TRBJ2-2	.	TGTGCTACTCGGAGGGGGGGTGACGGGGAGCTGTTTTTT	CATRRGGDGELFF
TRBD1	TRBV6-5	TRBJ2-7	.	TGTGCCAGCAGTTACTCGAACAGGGGGGCCGAGCAGTACTTC	CASSYSNRGAEQYF
.	TRBV5-8	TRBJ1-3	.	TGTGCCAGCAGCCCGCGTCAGCGTGGAAACACCATATATTTT	CASSPRQRGNTIYF
.	TRBV7-2	TRBJ1-2	.	TGTGCCAGCAGCTTAGTTGCACAGGCCTATGGCTACACCTTC	CASSLVAQAYGYTF